This TCR beta chain was recorded in a study of blood T cell repertoires in COVID-19. Assay used: immunoSEQ multiplex PCR; TCRdb lists only in-frame clones, some missing. The profile shows some 320,000 clones, around 85% of them singletons. The CDR3 consists of 15 residues. V trimming: 4 bases; J trimming: 3 bases; junction bases outside the gene matches: 1. Germline values: CDR1 LNHDA, CDR2 SQIVND (reference sequence). The origin of this receptor is a woman aged 30 to 39 who had been exposed to COVID-19. V and J are TRBV19 and TRBJ2-2, with 11 bases identical to TRBD2. Sequencing was performed on PBMCs or T cells enriched from blood (not recorded which). The CDR3 protein is CASSRLAGYTGELFF. The CDR3 DNA reads TGTGCCAGTAGTAGACTAGCGGGGTACACCGGGGAGCTGTTTTTT.